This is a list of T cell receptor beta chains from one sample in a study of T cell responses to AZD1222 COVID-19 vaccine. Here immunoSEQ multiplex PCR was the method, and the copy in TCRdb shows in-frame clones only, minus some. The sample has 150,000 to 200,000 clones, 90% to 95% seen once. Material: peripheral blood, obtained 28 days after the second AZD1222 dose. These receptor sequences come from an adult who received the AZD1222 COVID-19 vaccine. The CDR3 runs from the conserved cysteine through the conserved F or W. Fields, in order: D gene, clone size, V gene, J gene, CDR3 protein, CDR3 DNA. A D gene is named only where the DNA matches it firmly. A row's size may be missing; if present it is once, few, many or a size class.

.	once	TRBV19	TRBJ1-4	CASSQALKLFF	TGTGCCAGTAGTCAAGCCCTGAAACTGTTTTTT
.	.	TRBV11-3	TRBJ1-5	CASSLDPNSPQHF	TGTGCCAGCAGCTTAGATCCCAATTCCCCCCAGCATTTT
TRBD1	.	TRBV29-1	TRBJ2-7	CSVEDYQGAGYEQYF	TGCAGCGTTGAAGATTATCAGGGGGCTGGTTACGAGCAGTACTTC
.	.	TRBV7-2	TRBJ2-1	CASSLLNEQFF	TGTGCCAGCAGCTTATTGAATGAGCAGTTCTTC
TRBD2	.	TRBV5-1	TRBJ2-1	CASSYWPTSGRVNEQFF	TGCGCCAGCAGCTACTGGCCGACTAGCGGGAGGGTCAATGAGCAGTTCTTC
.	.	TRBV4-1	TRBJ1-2	CASSQPYPDSYGYTF	TGCGCCAGCAGCCAACCATACCCAGACAGCTATGGCTACACCTTC
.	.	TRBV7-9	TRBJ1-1	CASSPVPEAFF	TGTGCCAGCAGCCCAGTGCCGGAAGCTTTCTTT
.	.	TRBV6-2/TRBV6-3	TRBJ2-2	CASSPRNTGELFF	TGTGCCAGCAGTCCCAGGAACACCGGGGAGCTGTTTTTT
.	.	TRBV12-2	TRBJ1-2	CASRLASLTTGQGNYGYTF	TGTGCAAGTCGCTTAGCGTCGCTTACGACGGGACAGGGGAACTATGGCTACACCTTC
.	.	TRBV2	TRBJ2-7	CASSGYSYEQYF	TGTGCCAGCAGTGGTTACTCCTACGAGCAGTACTTC
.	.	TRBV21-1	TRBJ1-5	CASSRTDTVSNQPQHF	TGTGCCAGCAGCCGGACTGATACCGTTAGCAATCAGCCCCAGCATTTT
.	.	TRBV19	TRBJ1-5	CASSMIGGGQPQHF	TGTGCCAGTAGTATGATCGGGGGGGGCCAGCCCCAGCATTTT
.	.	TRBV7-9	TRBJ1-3	CASRSWRGSSGNTIYF	TGTGCCAGCAGGTCCTGGAGAGGGTCCTCTGGAAACACCATATATTTT
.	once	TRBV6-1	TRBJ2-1	CASSESYNEQFF	TGTGCCAGCAGTGAGTCATACAATGAGCAGTTCTTC
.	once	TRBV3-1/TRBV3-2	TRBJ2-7	CASSQWLTSSYEQYF	TGTGCCAGCAGCCAATGGTTGACGAGCTCCTACGAGCAGTACTTC
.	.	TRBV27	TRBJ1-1	CASSLWAGNTEAFF	TGTGCCAGCAGTTTATGGGCAGGGAACACTGAAGCTTTCTTT
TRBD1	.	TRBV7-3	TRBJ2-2	CASSPKGGTGGATGELFF	TGTGCCAGCAGCCCTAAGGGTGGGACAGGTGGGGCCACCGGGGAGCTGTTTTTT